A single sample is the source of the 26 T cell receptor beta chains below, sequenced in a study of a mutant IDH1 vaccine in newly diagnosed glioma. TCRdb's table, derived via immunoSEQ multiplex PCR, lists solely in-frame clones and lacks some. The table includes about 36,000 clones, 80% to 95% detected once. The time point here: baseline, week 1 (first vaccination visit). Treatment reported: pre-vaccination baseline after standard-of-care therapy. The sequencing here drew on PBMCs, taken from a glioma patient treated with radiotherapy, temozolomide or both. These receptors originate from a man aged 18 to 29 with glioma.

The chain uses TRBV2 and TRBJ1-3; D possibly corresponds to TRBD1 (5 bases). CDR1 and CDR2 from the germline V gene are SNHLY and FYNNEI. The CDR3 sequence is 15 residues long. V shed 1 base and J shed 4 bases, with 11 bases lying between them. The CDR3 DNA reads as TGTGCCAGCAGTGAAGTCGGGTCAGGGGGAAACACCATATATTTT. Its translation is CASSEVGSGGNTIYF.

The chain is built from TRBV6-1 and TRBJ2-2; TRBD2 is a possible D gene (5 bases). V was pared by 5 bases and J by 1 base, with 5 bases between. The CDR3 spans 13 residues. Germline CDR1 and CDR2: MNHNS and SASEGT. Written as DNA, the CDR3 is TGTGCCAGCAGTCGGGAGAACACCGGGGAGCTGTTTTTT. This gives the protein CASSRENTGELFF.

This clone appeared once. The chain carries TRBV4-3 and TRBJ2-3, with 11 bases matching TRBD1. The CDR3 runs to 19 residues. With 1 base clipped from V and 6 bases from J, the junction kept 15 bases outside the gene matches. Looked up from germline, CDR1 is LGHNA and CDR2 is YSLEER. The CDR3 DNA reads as TGCGCCAGCAGCCAAGGGACATTCTTACGGACAGGGGGCAGGGATACGCAGTATTTT. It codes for CASSQGTFLRTGGRDTQYF.

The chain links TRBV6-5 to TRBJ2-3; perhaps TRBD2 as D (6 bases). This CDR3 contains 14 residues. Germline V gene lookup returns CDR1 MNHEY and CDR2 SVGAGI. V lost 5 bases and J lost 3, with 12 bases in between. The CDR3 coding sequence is TGTGCCAGCAGTCCGCTGACTAGTACAGATACGCAGTATTTT. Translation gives CASSPLTSTDTQYF.

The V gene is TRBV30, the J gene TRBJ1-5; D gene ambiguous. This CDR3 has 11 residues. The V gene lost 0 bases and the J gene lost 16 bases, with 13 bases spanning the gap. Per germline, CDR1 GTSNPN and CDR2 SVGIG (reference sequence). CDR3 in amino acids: CAWSVGRITHF. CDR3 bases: TGTGCCTGGAGTGTAGGCAGGATAACCCATTTT.

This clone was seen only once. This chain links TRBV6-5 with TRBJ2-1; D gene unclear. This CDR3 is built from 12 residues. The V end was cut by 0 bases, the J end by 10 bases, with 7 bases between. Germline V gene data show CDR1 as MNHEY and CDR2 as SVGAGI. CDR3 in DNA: TGTGCCAGCAGTTACTCGGGAAGGGAGCAGTTCTTC. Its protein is CASSYSGREQFF.

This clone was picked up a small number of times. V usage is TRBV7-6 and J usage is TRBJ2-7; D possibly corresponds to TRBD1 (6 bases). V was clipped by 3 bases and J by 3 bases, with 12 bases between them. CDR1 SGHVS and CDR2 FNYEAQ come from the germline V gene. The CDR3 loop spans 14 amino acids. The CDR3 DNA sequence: TGTGCCAGCAGCTTGTCTGGGGGCGGCTACGAGCAGTACTTC. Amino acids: CASSLSGGGYEQYF.

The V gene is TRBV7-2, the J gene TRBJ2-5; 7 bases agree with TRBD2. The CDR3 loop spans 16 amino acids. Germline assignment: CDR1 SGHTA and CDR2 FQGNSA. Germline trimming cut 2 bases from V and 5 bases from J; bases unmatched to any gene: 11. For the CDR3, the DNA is TGTGCCAGCAGCTTAAGCGGGGTGGGTGGTTGGGAGACCCAGTACTTC. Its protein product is CASSLSGVGGWETQYF.

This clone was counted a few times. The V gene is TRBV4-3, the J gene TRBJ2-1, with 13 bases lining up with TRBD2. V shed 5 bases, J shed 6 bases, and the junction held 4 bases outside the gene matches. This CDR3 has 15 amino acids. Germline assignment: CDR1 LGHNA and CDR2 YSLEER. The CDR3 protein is CASSVLAGGSNEQFF. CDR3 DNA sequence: TGCGCCAGCAGCGTACTAGCGGGAGGGAGCAATGAGCAGTTCTTC.

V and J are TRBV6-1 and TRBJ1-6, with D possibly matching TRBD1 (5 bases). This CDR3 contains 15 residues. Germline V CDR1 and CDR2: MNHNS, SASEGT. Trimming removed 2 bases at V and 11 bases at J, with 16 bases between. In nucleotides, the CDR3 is TGTGCCAGCAGTGAACCAAGCGGGGTCAGGGCACCCCTCCACTTT. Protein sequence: CASSEPSGVRAPLHF.

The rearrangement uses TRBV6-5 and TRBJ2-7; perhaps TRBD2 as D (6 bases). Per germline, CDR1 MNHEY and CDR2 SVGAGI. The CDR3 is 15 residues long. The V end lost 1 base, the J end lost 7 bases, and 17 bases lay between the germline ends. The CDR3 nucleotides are TGTGCCAGCAGTTACTTTGGGGGGACCGCGGAAGAGCAGTACTTC. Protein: CASSYFGGTAEEQYF.

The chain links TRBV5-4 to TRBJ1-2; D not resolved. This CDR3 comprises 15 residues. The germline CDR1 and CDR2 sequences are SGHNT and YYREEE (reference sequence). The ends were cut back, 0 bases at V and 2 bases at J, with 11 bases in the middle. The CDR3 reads CASSLVGFANYGYTF. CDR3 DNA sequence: TGTGCCAGCAGCTTGGTAGGGTTTGCGAACTATGGCTACACCTTC.

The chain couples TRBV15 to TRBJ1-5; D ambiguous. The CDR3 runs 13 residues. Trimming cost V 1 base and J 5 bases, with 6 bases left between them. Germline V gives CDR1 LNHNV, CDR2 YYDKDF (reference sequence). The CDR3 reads CATSRGTDQPQHF. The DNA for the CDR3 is TGTGCCACCAGCAGAGGCACGGATCAGCCCCAGCATTTT.

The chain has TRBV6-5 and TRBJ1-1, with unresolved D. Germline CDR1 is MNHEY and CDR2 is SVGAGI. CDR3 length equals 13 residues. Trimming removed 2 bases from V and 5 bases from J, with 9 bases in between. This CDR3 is CASSYGQRTEAFF. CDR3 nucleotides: TGTGCCAGCAGTTACGGGCAGAGGACTGAAGCTTTCTTT.

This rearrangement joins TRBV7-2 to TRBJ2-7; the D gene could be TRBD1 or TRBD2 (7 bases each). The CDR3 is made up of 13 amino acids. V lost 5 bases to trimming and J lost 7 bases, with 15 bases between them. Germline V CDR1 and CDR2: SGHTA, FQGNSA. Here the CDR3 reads CASSADREGEQYF. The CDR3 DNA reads TGTGCCAGCAGCGCCGACAGGGAGGGAGAGCAGTACTTC. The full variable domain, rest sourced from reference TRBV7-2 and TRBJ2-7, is GAGVSQSPSNKVTEKGKDVELRCDPISGHTALYWYRQSLGQGLEFLIYFQGNSAPDKSGLPSDRFSAERTGGSVSTLTIQRTQQEDSAVYLCASSADREGEQYFGPGTRLTVT.

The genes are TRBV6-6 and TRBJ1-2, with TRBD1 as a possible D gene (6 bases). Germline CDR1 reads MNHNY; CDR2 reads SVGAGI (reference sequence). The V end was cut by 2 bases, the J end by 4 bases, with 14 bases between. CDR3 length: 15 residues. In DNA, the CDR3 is TGTGCCAGCAGTTACGGGGGCTCAAGGCCCTATGGCTACACCTTC. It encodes CASSYGGSRPYGYTF.

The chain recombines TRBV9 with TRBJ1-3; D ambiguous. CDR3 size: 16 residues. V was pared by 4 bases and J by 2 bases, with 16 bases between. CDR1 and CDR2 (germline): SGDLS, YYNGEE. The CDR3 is CASSRSQRIPGNTIYF. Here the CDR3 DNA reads TGTGCCAGCAGCCGATCGCAGCGAATTCCTGGAAACACCATATATTTT.

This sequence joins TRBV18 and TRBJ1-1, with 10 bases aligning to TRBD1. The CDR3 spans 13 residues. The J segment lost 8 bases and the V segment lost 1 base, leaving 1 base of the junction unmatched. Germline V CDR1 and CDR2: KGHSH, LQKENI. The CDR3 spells CASSPRQGAEAFF. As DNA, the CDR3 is TGTGCCAGCTCACCACGACAGGGGGCCGAAGCTTTCTTT.

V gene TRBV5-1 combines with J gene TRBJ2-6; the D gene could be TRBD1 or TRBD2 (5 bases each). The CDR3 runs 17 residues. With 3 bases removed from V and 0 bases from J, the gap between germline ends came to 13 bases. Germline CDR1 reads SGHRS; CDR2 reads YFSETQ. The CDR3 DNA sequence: TGCGCCAGCAGCTCGGGACCGACCTACTCTGGGGCCAACGTCCTGACTTTC. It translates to CASSSGPTYSGANVLTF.

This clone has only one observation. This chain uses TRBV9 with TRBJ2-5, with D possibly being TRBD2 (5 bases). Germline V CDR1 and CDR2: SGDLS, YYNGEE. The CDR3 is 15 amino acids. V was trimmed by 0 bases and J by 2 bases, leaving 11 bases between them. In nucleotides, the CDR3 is TGTGCCAGCAGCGTAGAAGGCAGGAGGCAAGAGACCCAGTACTTC. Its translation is CASSVEGRRQETQYF.

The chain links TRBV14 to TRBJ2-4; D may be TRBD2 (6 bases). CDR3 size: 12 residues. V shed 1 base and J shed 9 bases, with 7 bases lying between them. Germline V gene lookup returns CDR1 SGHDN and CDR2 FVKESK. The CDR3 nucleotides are TGTGCCAGCAGCCAAGCGGGACTCATTCAGTACTTC. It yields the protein CASSQAGLIQYF.

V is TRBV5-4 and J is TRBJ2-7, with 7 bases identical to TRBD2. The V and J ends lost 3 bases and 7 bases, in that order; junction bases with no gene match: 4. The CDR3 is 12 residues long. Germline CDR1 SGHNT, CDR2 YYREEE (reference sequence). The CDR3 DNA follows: TGTGCCAGCAGCTCCGCGGGAGTGGAGCAGTACTTC. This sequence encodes CASSSAGVEQYF.

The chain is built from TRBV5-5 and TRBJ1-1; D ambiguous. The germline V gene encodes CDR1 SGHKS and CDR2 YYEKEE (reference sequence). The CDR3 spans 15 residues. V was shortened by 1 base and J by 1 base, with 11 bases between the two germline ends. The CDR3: CASSLSRRPNTEAFF. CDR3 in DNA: TGTGCCAGCAGCTTGTCCCGAAGGCCGAACACTGAAGCTTTCTTT.

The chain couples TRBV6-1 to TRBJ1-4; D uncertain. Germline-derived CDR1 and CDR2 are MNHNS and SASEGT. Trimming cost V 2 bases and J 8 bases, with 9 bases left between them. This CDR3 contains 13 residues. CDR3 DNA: TGTGCCAGCAGTGAATACGAAAGGGAAAAACTGTTTTTT. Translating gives CASSEYEREKLFF.

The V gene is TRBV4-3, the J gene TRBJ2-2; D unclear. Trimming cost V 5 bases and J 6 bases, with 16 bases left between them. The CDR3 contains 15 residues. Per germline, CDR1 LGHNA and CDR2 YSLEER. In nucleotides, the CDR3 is TGCGCCAGCAGCACTAATGTCGGGTCCCCCGGGGAGCTGTTTTTT. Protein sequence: CASSTNVGSPGELFF.

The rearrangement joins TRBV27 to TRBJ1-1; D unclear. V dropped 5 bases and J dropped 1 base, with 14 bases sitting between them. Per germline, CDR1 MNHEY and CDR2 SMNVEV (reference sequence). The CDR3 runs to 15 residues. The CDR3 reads CASSLRVVGNTEAFF. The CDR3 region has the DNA TGTGCCAGCAGTCTACGGGTTGTGGGGAACACTGAAGCTTTCTTT.